Listed below are T cell receptor beta chains from one sample, sequenced in a study of T cells after yellow fever vaccination. TCRdb redid the calling of the 5' RACE reads with MiXCR, one entry per CDR3 protein. The table lists 620,000 or so distinct CDR3 sequences, roughly an eighth of them singletons. Sequenced material: PBMCs, taken on the day of the yellow fever booster vaccination. The source of these receptors is a man aged 25 to 45 who received the YFV17D yellow fever vaccine. The CDR3 runs from the conserved cysteine through the conserved F or W. The D gene is left open where the match is weak. Size is stated for part of the rows, as once, few or many counts, or as a class when the clone is expanded.

TRBV5-1	-	few	TRBJ2-3	TGCGCCAGCAGCGGATCCGGGACTCCACCAGATACGCAGTATTTT	CASSGSGTPPDTQYF
TRBV29-1	TRBD2	-	TRBJ2-7	TGCAGCGTTGAAGCTAGCGGGATATACGAGCAGTACTTC	CSVEASGIYEQYF
TRBV20-1	-	few	TRBJ2-3	TGCAGTGCTAGGCTAACGGGAAACACAGATACGCAGTATTTT	CSARLTGNTDTQYF
TRBV14	TRBD2	few	TRBJ2-1	TGTGCCAGCAGCCAAGCAGCGGGGATAAATGAGCAGTTCTTC	CASSQAAGINEQFF
TRBV12-5	TRBD1	few	TRBJ1-5	TGTGCTAGTGGTATCGGGACAGGGGAGCAGCCCCAGCATTTT	CASGIGTGEQPQHF
TRBV9	TRBD2	few	TRBJ2-7	TGTGCCAGCAGCGTAGCGGGGCTAGCGGAGGGGTACGAGCAGTACTTC	CASSVAGLAEGYEQYF
TRBV7-2	TRBD1	few	TRBJ2-7	TGTGCCAGCAGCCCCGCGGGGGACAGGGGTTACGAGCAGTACTTC	CASSPAGDRGYEQYF
TRBV7-9	-	many	TRBJ2-1	TGTGCCAGCAGTTGGGCGGAGGGGAGCTCCTACAATGAGCAGTTCTTC	CASSWAEGSSYNEQFF
TRBV7-7	-	few	TRBJ1-2	TGTGCCAGCAGCTCCCCACGCCCTGACAGGCACTATGGCTACACCTTC	CASSSPRPDRHYGYTF
TRBV15	-	-	TRBJ1-1	TGTGCCACCAGCGGAAACATGTTGGGGCTCGGAGGCACTGAAGCTTTCTTT	CATSGNMLGLGGTEAFF
TRBV20-1	-	few	TRBJ2-1	TGCAGTGTCCGGACTATAGATGAGCAGTTCTTC	CSVRTIDEQFF
TRBV10-1	TRBD2	few	TRBJ2-7	TGCGCCAGCAGTGATTTAACGGGAGGGCCCAACGAGCAGTACTTC	CASSDLTGGPNEQYF
TRBV6-5	-	few	TRBJ1-3	TGTGCCAGCAGGGGAAACACCATATATTTT	CASRGNTIYF
TRBV6-2/TRBV6-3	-	-	TRBJ1-2	TGTGCCAGCAGTTCGATGACAGAGAGCTATGGCTACACCTTC	CASSSMTESYGYTF